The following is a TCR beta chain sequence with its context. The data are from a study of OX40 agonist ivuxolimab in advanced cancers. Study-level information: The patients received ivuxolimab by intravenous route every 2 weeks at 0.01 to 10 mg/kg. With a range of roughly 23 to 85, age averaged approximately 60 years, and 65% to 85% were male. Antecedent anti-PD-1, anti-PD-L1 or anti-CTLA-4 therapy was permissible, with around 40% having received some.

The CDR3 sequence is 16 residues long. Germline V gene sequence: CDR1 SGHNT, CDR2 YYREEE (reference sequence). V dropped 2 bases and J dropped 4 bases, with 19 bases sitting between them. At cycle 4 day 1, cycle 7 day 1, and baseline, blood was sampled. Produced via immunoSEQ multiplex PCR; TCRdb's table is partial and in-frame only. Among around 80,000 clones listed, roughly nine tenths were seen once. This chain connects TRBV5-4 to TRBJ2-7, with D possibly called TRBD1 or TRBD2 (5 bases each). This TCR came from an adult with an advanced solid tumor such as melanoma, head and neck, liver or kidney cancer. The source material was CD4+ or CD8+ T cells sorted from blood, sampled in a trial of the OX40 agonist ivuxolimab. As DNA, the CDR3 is TGTGCCAGCAGCTTACCTACCGGGACCGCCCTTTACGAGCAGTACTTC. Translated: CASSLPTGTALYEQYF.